These 21 T cell receptor beta chains came from one sample sequenced in a study of blood T cell dynamics during melanoma immunotherapy. Method: immunoSEQ multiplex PCR; TCRdb's copy keeps in-frame clones and lacks some. This sample carries several hundred clones, approximately 62% of them seen once, and the ten largest clones take roughly a quarter. Time point specified: week 3, after first cycle of checkpoint inhibitor. The sample was central memory CD8+ T cells from blood, taken from a patient treated with checkpoint blockade. The receptors were sampled from a human donor with melanoma.

The chain links TRBV9 to TRBJ2-2; D is uncertain. Trimming stripped 4 bases from V and 8 bases from J, with 18 bases between. There are 15 residues in the CDR3. Germline CDR1 reads SGDLS; CDR2 reads YYNGEE. The CDR3 sequence is CASSLGTTGRGELFF. The CDR3 nucleotides read TGTGCCAGCAGCCTCGGAACGACTGGCCGGGGGGAGCTGTTTTTT.

V is TRBV15 and J is TRBJ2-2, with D tentatively TRBD2 (6 bases). The CDR3 runs to 14 residues. V was clipped by 4 bases and J by 3 bases, with 9 bases between them. CDR1 LNHNV and CDR2 YYDKDF come from the germline V gene (reference sequence). The CDR3 sequence: CATSTVADTGELFF. The DNA for the CDR3 is TGTGCCACCAGCACAGTAGCGGACACCGGGGAGCTGTTTTTT.

This clone was counted a few times. V usage is TRBV5-6 and J usage is TRBJ2-7; D remains ambiguous. Trimming removed 1 base from V and 4 bases from J, with 6 bases in between. Germline V gene lookup returns CDR1 SGHDT and CDR2 YYEEEE. There are 12 residues in the CDR3. The CDR3 here is CASSLTPYEQYF. In nucleotides, the CDR3 is TGTGCCAGCAGCTTGACGCCTTACGAGCAGTACTTC.

The rearrangement uses TRBV4-1 and TRBJ1-5; D perhaps matches TRBD1 (6 bases). This CDR3 has 13 residues. Per the germline V gene, CDR1 is MGHRA and CDR2 is YSYEKL. V lost 0 bases and J 15 bases, leaving 15 bases between the germline ends. The CDR3 sequence: CASSQEITGRRHF. The CDR3, as DNA: TGCGCCAGCAGCCAAGAGATTACAGGGCGACGGCATTTT.

The CDR3 is CASSPGGQVDGYTF. The CDR3 DNA is TGTGCCAGCAGTCCCGGGGGTCAGGTGGATGGCTACACCTTC. This chain links TRBV28 with TRBJ1-2; tentative D call: TRBD1 (5 bases). V lost 5 bases and J lost 6, with 16 bases in between. This CDR3 spans 14 amino acids. Germline assignment: CDR1 MDHEN and CDR2 SYDVKM.

This chain connects TRBV6-1 to TRBJ1-5; 7 bases align to TRBD1. This CDR3 comprises 12 residues. V lost 10 bases, J lost 2 bases, and 2 bases stayed unmatched. Germline-derived CDR1 and CDR2 are MNHNS and SASEGT. In DNA form, the CDR3 reads TGTGCCACCGGACAGGGCAATCAGCCCCAGCATTTT. Its protein product is CATGQGNQPQHF.

This chain links TRBV10-2 with TRBJ2-7; 7 positions match TRBD1. Germline V gives CDR1 WSHSY, CDR2 SAAADI. The CDR3 is 15 amino acids. The V and J ends lost 2 bases and 0 bases, in that order; junction bases with no gene match: 4. CDR3 sequence: CASSERTGPSYEQYF. CDR3 nucleotides: TGCGCCAGCAGTGAGAGGACAGGTCCCTCCTACGAGCAGTACTTC.

The chain recombines TRBV4-1 with TRBJ1-3; 7 bases agree with TRBD1. The ends lost 1 base at V and 0 bases at J; junction bases unmatched: 6. The germline V gene encodes CDR1 MGHRA and CDR2 YSYEKL. This CDR3 is 17 amino acids long. CDR3 amino acids: CASSQADRAYSGNTIYF. The CDR3 coding sequence is TGCGCCAGCAGCCAAGCCGACAGGGCCTACTCTGGAAACACCATATATTTT.

The rearrangement joins TRBV15 to TRBJ1-1; maybe TRBD1 (6 bases). The V gene lost 0 bases and the J gene lost 5 bases, with 13 bases spanning the gap. The CDR3 is made up of 15 amino acids. The germline gives CDR1 LNHNV, CDR2 YYDKDF (reference sequence). The DNA of the CDR3 is TGTGCCACCAGCAGAGATTCAGGGGCATGGACTGAAGCTTTCTTT. Protein product: CATSRDSGAWTEAFF. Together with reference TRBV15 and TRBJ1-1, the CDR3 gives the full variable domain: DAMVIQNPRYQVTQFGKPVTLSCSQTLNHNVMYWYQQKSSQAPKLLFHYYDKDFNNEADTPDNFQSRRPNTSFCFLDIRSPGLGDTAMYLCATSRDSGAWTEAFFGQGTRLTVV.

The CDR3 DNA is TGTGCCAGCAGTTTTCAGGACCTCTTCTATGGCTACACCTTC. It yields the protein CASSFQDLFYGYTF. This sequence joins TRBV28 and TRBJ1-2; no clear D gene. Germline CDR1 reads MDHEN; CDR2 reads SYDVKM. Trimming removed 3 bases at V and 4 bases at J, with 12 bases between. The CDR3 sequence is 14 residues long.

The rearrangement links TRBV4-1 to TRBJ2-6, with D uncertain. CDR3 length: 17 amino acids. The germline CDR1 and CDR2 sequences are MGHRA and YSYEKL. The germline V and J ends were trimmed by 0 bases and 0 bases, with 9 bases remaining between them. CDR3 amino acids: CASSQDPGYSGANVLTF. The CDR3 DNA reads TGCGCCAGCAGCCAAGATCCCGGGTACTCTGGGGCCAACGTCCTGACTTTC.

This clone was seen a single time. This chain uses TRBV11-3 with TRBJ2-7, with D unresolved. Trimming shortened V by 5 bases and J by 0 bases, and 8 bases separated the two germline ends. CDR1 and CDR2 from the germline V gene are SGHNT and YENEEA. This CDR3 has 13 amino acids. The CDR3, as DNA: TGTGCCAGCAGCCTAAGTCACTCCTACGAGCAGTACTTC. This gives the protein CASSLSHSYEQYF.

The rearrangement uses TRBV28 and TRBJ2-1; D is undetermined. The germline V and J ends were trimmed by 2 bases and 5 bases, with 7 bases remaining between them. The CDR3 is 13 residues long. CDR1 and CDR2 (germline): MDHEN, SYDVKM. The CDR3 loop is CASSLVRNNEQFF. As DNA, the CDR3 is TGTGCCAGCAGTTTAGTCAGAAACAATGAGCAGTTCTTC.

The rearrangement uses TRBV7-7 and TRBJ1-5; 7 bases are shared with TRBD1. There are 15 residues in the CDR3. CDR1 is SSHAT, CDR2 FNYEAQ, per germline (reference sequence). V lost 1 base and J lost 5; bases outside the gene matches: 5. CDR3 in amino acids: CASSLEGAWDQPQHF. DNA of the CDR3: TGTGCCAGCAGCTTAGAGGGGGCATGGGATCAGCCCCAGCATTTT. The complete variable domain, with remaining parts taken from reference TRBV7-7 and TRBJ1-5, reads GAGVSQSPRYKVTKRGQDVTLRCDPISSHATLYWYQQALGQGPEFLTYFNYEAQPDKSGLPSDRFSAERPEGSISTLTIQRTEQRDSAMYRCASSLEGAWDQPQHFGDGTRLSIL.

The rearrangement uses TRBV5-5 and TRBJ2-1, with D hard to call. Trimming shortened V by 2 bases and J by 9 bases, and 9 bases separated the two germline ends. The germline gives CDR1 SGHKS, CDR2 YYEKEE (reference sequence). CDR3 length equals 12 residues. The CDR3 DNA is TGTGCCAGCAGCTTAGATAATACTGAGCAGTTCTTC. Protein product: CASSLDNTEQFF.

The gene calls are TRBV6-1 and TRBJ2-1, with D possibly being TRBD1 or TRBD2 (5 bases each). Per germline, CDR1 MNHNS and CDR2 SASEGT. This CDR3 region has 14 residues. V was clipped by 6 bases and J by 4 bases, with 13 bases between them. The CDR3 here is CASRPGTGYNEQFF. Written as DNA, the CDR3 is TGTGCCAGCAGGCCCGGGACGGGATACAATGAGCAGTTCTTC.

The chain links TRBV5-5 to TRBJ1-1; D is uncertain. Trimming shortened V by 4 bases and J by 4 bases, and 11 bases separated the two germline ends. The CDR3 runs to 13 residues. Germline V lookup: CDR1 SGHKS, CDR2 YYEKEE (reference sequence). Written as DNA, the CDR3 is TGTGCCAGCAGCCGGTGGCGGTCCACTGAAGCTTTCTTT. Its translation: CASSRWRSTEAFF.

This clone has only a few counts. The V call is TRBV5-1, the J call TRBJ1-4; no reliable D call. Germline V gene sequence: CDR1 SGHRS, CDR2 YFSETQ. V lost 1 base to trimming and J lost 2 bases, with 6 bases between them. The CDR3 length is 14 residues. CDR3 residues: CASSLLGTNEKLFF. The CDR3 DNA is TGCGCCAGCAGCTTGTTGGGGACTAATGAAAAACTGTTTTTT.

This clone was detected a few times. This chain joins TRBV5-8 and TRBJ1-4; 7 bases agree with TRBD1. Germline V gene sequence: CDR1 SGHTS, CDR2 YDEGEE. The CDR3 has 14 residues. The junction had 7 bases not matched to a gene; V was cut back by 4 bases and J by 7 bases. In nucleotides, the CDR3 is TGTGCCAGCAGCGGAACAGGGGTCGGTGAAAAACTGTTTTTT. Encoded protein: CASSGTGVGEKLFF.

This clone turned up a few times. This chain connects TRBV6-6 to TRBJ1-2, with unresolved D. V lost 3 bases and J 2 bases, leaving 10 bases between the germline ends. CDR1 is MNHNY, CDR2 SVGAGI, per germline (reference sequence). CDR3 length equals 14 residues. Written as DNA, the CDR3 is TGTGCCAGCAGTTATCGAGGGCAGAACTATGGCTACACCTTC. Its translation: CASSYRGQNYGYTF.

As regards this clone: The junction departs from the called germline gene at one end, perhaps through a read error. The sample contains more than one DNA sequence encoding this CDR3. This chain connects TRBV15 to TRBJ1-4; 8 bases are shared with TRBD1. The CDR3 contains 15 residues. CDR1 is LNHNV and CDR2 is YYDKDF in the germline V gene (reference sequence). CDR3 sequence reads: CATSRDGQGSEKLFF. The DNA for the CDR3 is TGCGCCACCAGCAGAGATGGACAGGGTAGTGAAAAACTGTTTTTT.